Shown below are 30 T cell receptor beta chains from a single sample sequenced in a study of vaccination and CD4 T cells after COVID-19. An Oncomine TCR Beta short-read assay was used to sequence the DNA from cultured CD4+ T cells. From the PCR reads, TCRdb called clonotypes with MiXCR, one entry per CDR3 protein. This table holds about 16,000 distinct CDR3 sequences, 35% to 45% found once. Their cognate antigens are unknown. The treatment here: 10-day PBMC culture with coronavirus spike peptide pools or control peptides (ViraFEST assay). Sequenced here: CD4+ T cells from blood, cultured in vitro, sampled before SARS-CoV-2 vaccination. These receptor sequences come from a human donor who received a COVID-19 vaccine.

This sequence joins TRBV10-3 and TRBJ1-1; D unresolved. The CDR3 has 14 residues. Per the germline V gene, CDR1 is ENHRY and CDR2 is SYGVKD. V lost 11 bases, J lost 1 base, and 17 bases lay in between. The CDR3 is CAVGDVQENTEAFF. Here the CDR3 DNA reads TGTGCCGTCGGGGATGTGCAGGAGAACACTGAAGCTTTCTTT.

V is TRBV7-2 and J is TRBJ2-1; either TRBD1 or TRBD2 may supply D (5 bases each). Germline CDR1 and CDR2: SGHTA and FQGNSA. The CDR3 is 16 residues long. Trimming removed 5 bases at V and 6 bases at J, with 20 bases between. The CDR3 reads CASSLPGTPPGNEQFF. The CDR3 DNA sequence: TGTGCCAGCAGCCTGCCTGGGACCCCGCCGGGCAATGAGCAGTTCTTC.

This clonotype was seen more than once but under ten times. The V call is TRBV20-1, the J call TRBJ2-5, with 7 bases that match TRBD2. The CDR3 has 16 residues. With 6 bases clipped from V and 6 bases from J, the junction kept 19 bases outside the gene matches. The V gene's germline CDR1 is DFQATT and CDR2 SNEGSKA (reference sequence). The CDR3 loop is CSAAVAWGGVGKTQYF. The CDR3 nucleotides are TGCAGTGCGGCAGTGGCTTGGGGGGGGGTAGGGAAGACCCAGTACTTC.

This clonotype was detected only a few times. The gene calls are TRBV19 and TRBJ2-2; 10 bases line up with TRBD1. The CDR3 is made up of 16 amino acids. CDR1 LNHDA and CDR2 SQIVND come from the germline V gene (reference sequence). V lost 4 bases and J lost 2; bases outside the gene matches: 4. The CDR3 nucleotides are TGTGCCAGTAGTACAAGACAGGGGGCTAACACCGGGGAGCTGTTTTTT. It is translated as CASSTRQGANTGELFF.

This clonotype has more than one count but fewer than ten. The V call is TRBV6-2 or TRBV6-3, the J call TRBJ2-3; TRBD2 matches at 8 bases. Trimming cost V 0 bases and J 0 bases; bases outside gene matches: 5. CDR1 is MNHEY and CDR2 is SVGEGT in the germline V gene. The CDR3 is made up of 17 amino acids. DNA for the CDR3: TGTGCCAGCAGTTACTCTGGTAGCGGGGCGAGCACAGATACGCAGTATTTT. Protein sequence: CASSYSGSGASTDTQYF.

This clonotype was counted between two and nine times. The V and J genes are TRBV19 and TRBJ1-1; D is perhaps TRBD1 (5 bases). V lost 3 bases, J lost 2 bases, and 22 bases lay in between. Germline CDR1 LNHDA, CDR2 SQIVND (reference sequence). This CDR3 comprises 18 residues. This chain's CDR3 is CASSIGTSREAGNTEAFF. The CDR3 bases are TGTGCCAGTAGTATTGGGACTTCCAGGGAGGCGGGTAACACTGAAGCTTTCTTT. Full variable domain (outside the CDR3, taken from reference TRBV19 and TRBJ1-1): DGGITQSPKYLFRKEGQNVTLSCEQNLNHDAMYWYRQDPGQGLRLIYYSQIVNDFQKGDIAEGYSVSREKKESFPLTVTSAQKNPTAFYLCASSIGTSREAGNTEAFFGQGTRLTVV.

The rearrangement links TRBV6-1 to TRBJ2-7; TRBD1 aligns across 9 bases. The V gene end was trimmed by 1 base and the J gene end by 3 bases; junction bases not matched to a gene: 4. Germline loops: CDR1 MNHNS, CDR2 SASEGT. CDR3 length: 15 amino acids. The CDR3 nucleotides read TGTGCCAGCAGTGAAGTGGGACAGGGAATCTACGAGCAGTACTTC. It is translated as CASSEVGQGIYEQYF.

The CDR3 region has the DNA TGTGCCACCAGTGATCCACGGACAGGTGATGCTGATGAAAAACTGTTTTTT. Translating gives CATSDPRTGDADEKLFF. The chain uses TRBV24-1 and TRBJ1-4, with TRBD1 identical over 7 bases. From germline, CDR1 is KGHDR and CDR2 SFDVKD. This CDR3 comprises 17 residues. V was clipped by 3 bases and J by 6 bases; unmatched bases: 12.

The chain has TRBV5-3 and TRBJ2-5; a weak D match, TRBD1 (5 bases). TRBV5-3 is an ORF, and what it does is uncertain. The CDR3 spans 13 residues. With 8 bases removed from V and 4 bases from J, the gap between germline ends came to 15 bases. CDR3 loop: CASSTDSGETQYF. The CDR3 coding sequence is TGTGCCAGCAGCACTGACAGTGGAGAGACCCAGTACTTC.

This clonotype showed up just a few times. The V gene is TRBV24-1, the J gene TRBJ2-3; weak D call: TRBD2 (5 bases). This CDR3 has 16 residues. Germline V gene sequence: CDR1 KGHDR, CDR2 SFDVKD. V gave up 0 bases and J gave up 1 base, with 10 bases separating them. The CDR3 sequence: CATSDLRFGGTDTQYF. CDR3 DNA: TGTGCCACCAGTGATTTGCGTTTCGGGGGCACAGATACGCAGTATTTT.

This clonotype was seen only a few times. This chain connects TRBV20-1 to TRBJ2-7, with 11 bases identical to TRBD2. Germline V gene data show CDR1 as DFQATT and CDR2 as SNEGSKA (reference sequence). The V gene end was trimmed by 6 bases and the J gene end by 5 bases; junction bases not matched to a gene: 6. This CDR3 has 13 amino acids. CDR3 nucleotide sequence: TGCAGTGCCAGGGGACTAGCGGTCGACGAGCAGTACTTC. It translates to CSARGLAVDEQYF.

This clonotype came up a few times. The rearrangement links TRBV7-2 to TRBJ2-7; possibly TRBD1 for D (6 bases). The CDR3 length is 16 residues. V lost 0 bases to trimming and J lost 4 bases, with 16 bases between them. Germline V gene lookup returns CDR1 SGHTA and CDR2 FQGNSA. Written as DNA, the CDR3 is TGTGCCAGCAGCTTAGCCCCGGCAGGGGAGAGTTACGAGCAGTACTTC. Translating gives CASSLAPAGESYEQYF.

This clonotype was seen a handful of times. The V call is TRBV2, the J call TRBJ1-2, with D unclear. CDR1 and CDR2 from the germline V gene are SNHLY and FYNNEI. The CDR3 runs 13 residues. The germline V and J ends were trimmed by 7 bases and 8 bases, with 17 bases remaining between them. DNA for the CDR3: TGTGCCAGCACACATGAACAGCGGGAAGGCTACACCTTC. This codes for CASTHEQREGYTF. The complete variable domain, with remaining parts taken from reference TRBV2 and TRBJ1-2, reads EPEVTQTPSHQVTQMGQEVILRCVPISNHLYFYWYRQILGQKVEFLVSFYNNEISEKSEIFDDQFSVERPDGSNFTLKIRSTKLEDSAMYFCASTHEQREGYTFGSGTRLTVV.

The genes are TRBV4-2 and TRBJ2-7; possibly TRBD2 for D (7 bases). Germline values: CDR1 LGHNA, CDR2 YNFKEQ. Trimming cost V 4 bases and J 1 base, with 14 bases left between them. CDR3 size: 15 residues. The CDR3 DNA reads TGTGCCAGCAGCCCCGAAGGGGGGGAGTCCTACGAGCAGTACTTC. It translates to CASSPEGGESYEQYF.

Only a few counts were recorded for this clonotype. This chain's CDR3 is CASSYPGLGHQETQYF. Here the CDR3 DNA reads TGTGCCAGCAGTTATCCGGGACTAGGACACCAAGAGACCCAGTACTTC. The rearrangement joins TRBV6-5 to TRBJ2-5; 8 bases match TRBD2. After removal of 3 bases from V and 0 bases from J, the junction contained 6 bases not matched to a gene. Germline assignment: CDR1 MNHEY and CDR2 SVGAGI. The CDR3 is made up of 16 amino acids.

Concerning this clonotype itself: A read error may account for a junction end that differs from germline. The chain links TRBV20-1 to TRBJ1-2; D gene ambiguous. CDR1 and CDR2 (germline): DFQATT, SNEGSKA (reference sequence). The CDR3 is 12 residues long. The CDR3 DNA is TGCAGTGCTACAGAGACATGGGATGGCCACACCTTC. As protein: CSATETWDGHTF.

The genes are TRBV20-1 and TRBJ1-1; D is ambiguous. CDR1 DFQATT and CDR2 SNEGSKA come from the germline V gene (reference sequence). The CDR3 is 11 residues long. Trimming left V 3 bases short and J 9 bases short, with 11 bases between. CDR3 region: CSASPDVKAFF. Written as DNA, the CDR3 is TGCAGTGCTAGTCCCGATGTGAAAGCTTTCTTT.

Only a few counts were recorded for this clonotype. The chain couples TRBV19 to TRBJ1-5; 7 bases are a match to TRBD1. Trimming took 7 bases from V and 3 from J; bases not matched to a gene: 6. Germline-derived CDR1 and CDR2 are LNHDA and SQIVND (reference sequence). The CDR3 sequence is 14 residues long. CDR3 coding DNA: TGTGCCAGTACCATGGGACAGTACAATCAGCCCCAGCATTTT. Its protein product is CASTMGQYNQPQHF.

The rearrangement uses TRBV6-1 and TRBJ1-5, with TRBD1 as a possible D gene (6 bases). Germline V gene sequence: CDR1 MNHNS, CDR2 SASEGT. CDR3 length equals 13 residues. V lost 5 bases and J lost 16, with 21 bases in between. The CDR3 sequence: CASSPDRTSRYHF. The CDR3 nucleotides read TGTGCCAGCAGTCCCGACAGGACTTCACGGTACCATTTT.

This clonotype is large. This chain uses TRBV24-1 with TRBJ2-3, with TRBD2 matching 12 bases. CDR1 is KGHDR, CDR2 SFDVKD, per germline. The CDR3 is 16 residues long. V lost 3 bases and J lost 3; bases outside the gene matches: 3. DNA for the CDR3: TGTGCCACCAGTGATGTTACTAGCGGGAGGACAGATACGCAGTATTTT. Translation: CATSDVTSGRTDTQYF.

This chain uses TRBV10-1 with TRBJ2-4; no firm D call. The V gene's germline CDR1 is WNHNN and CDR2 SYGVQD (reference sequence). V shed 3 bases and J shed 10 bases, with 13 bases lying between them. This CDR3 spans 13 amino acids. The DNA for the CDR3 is TGCGCCAGCAGTGAAGTCCACACCGGAATTCAGTACTTC. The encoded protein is CASSEVHTGIQYF.

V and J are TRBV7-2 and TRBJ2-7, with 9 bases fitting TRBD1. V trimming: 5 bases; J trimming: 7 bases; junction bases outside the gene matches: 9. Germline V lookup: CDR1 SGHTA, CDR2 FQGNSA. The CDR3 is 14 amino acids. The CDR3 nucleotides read TGTGCCAGCAGCCCACACAGGGGGACAGGGGAGCAGTACTTC. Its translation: CASSPHRGTGEQYF.

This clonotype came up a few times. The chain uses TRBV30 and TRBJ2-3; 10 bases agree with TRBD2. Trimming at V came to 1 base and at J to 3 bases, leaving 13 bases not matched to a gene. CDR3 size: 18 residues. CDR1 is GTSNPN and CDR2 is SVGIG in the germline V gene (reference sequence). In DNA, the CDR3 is TGTGCCTGGAGTGCCATGCTAGCGGGGGACGGGGCGACAGATACGCAGTATTTT. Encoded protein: CAWSAMLAGDGATDTQYF. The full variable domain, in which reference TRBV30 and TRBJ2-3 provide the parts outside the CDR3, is SQTIHQWPATLVQPVGSPLSLECTVEGTSNPNLYWYRQAAGRGLQLLFYSVGIGQISSEVPQNLSASRPQDRQFILSSKKLLLSDSGFYLCAWSAMLAGDGATDTQYFGPGTRLTVL.

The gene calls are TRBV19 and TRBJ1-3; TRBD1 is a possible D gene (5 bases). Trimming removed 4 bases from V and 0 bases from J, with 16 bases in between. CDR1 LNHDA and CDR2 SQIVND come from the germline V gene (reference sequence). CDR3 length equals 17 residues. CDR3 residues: CASSTTNRLSSGNTIYF. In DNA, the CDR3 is TGTGCCAGTAGTACAACAAACAGGCTGAGCTCTGGAAACACCATATATTTT.

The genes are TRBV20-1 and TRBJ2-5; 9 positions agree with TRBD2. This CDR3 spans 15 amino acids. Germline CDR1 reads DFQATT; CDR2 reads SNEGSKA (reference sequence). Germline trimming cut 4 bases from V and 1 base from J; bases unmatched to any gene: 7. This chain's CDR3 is CSAKRAGGFQETQYF. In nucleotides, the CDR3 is TGCAGTGCTAAAAGAGCGGGGGGTTTCCAAGAGACCCAGTACTTC.

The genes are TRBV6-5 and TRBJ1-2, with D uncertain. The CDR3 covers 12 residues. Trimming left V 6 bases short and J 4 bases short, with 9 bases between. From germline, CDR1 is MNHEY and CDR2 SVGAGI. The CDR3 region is CASSDSGYGYTF. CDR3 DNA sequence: TGTGCCAGCAGCGACTCGGGCTATGGCTACACCTTC.

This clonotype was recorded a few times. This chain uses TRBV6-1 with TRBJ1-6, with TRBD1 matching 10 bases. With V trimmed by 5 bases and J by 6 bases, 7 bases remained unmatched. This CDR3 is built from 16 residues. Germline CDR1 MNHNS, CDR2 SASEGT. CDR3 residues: CASSHGQGVRNSPLHF. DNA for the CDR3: TGTGCCAGCAGTCATGGACAGGGGGTGCGTAATTCACCCCTCCACTTT.

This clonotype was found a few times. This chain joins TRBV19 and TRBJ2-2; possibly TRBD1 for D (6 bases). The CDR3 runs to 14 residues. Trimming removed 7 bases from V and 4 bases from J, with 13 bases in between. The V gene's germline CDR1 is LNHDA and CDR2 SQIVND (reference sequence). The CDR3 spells CASKLGQITGELFF. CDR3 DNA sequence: TGTGCCAGTAAACTGGGACAAATCACCGGGGAGCTGTTTTTT. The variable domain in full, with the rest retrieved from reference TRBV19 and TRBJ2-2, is DGGITQSPKYLFRKEGQNVTLSCEQNLNHDAMYWYRQDPGQGLRLIYYSQIVNDFQKGDIAEGYSVSREKKESFPLTVTSAQKNPTAFYLCASKLGQITGELFFGEGSRLTVL.

The CDR3 nucleotides are TGCAGTGCTCTGACTAGCGGTACCGGGGAGCTGTTTTTT. Amino acid sequence: CSALTSGTGELFF. The chain uses TRBV20-1 and TRBJ2-2, with 9 nucleotides matching TRBD2. This CDR3 comprises 13 residues. V shed 5 bases and J 5 bases; nucleotides not matched to a gene: 3. In germline, CDR1 is DFQATT, CDR2 SNEGSKA (reference sequence).

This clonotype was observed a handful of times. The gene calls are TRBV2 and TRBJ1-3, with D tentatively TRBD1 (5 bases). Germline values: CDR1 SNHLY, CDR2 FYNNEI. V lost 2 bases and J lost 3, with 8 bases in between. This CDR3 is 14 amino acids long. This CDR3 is CASSESGYGNTIYF. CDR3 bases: TGTGCCAGCAGTGAATCAGGGTATGGAAACACCATATATTTT.